Each of the 13 T cell receptor beta chains below was sequenced from the same sample in a study of control samples from healthy donors and cancer patients. The repertoire was sequenced with immunoSEQ multiplex PCR; TCRdb's copy has only in-frame clones and lacks some. The repertoire holds about 170,000 clones, with about 87% as singletons. Specimen: blood. The receptors shown here come from a man younger than 45 in good health.

The chain links TRBV28 to TRBJ1-2; D might be TRBD1 (6 bases). This CDR3 region has 14 residues. The V gene's germline CDR1 is MDHEN and CDR2 SYDVKM. The V and J ends lost 1 base and 4 bases respectively, with 10 bases between them. The CDR3 is CASSLSQGTYGYTF. Here the CDR3 DNA reads TGTGCCAGCAGTTTATCCCAGGGGACCTATGGCTACACCTTC.

This clone has just a few counts. CDR3 in amino acids: CASSQEGKSYQETQYF. Written as DNA, the CDR3 is TGTGCCAGCAGCCAAGAGGGGAAATCTTACCAAGAGACCCAGTACTTC. The V and J genes are TRBV3-1 (or the pseudogene TRBV3-2) and TRBJ2-5; D unresolved. The CDR3 is 16 residues long. V shed 0 bases and J shed 0 bases, with 11 bases lying between them. The germline V gene has CDR1 LGHDT and CDR2 YNNKEL (reference sequence).

V and J are TRBV5-1 and TRBJ2-1, with 8 bases fitting TRBD2. Looked up from germline, CDR1 is SGHRS and CDR2 is YFSETQ. This CDR3 spans 14 amino acids. The ends lost 4 bases at V and 14 bases at J; junction bases unmatched: 14. The CDR3 coding sequence is TGCGCCAGCAGCCTAGACCCAAGCGGGGGCCGGGAGTTCTTC. This encodes CASSLDPSGGREFF.

V and J are TRBV7-9 and TRBJ1-5; 8 bases match TRBD1. Germline-derived CDR1 and CDR2 are SEHNR and FQNEAQ (reference sequence). J gave up 7 bases and V 4 bases, and 9 bases lay outside the gene matches. The CDR3 runs 15 residues. Written as DNA, the CDR3 is TGTGCCAGCAGCTCCTCGGACAGGGTAGACCAGCCCCAGCATTTT. It specifies CASSSSDRVDQPQHF.

The chain employs TRBV9 and TRBJ1-4; 7 bases are a match to TRBD1. Unmatched junction bases numbered 4, after V lost 3 bases and J lost 5 bases. Germline CDR1 is SGDLS and CDR2 is YYNGEE. CDR3 length: 14 amino acids. The CDR3 reads CASSAGTENEKLFF. The DNA for the CDR3 is TGTGCCAGCAGCGCAGGGACAGAAAATGAAAAACTGTTTTTT.

There are a few counts of this clone. The V and J genes are TRBV4-1 and TRBJ1-5; TRBD1 agrees at 8 bases. CDR1 and CDR2 from the germline V gene are MGHRA and YSYEKL. This CDR3 spans 16 amino acids. V lost 0 bases to trimming and J lost 2 bases; unmatched junction nucleotides: 3. The CDR3 sequence is CASSQDGGQGNQPQHF. In DNA form, the CDR3 reads TGCGCCAGCAGCCAAGATGGGGGACAGGGCAATCAGCCCCAGCATTTT.

The chain combines TRBV4-3 with TRBJ1-1; a possible D gene is TRBD1 (6 bases). Germline V CDR1 and CDR2: LGHNA, YSLEER. The CDR3 sequence is 14 residues long. Trimming removed 1 base from V and 2 bases from J, with 8 bases in between. The CDR3 loop is CASSQGTVNTEAFF. The CDR3 nucleotides read TGCGCCAGCAGCCAAGGGACAGTTAACACTGAAGCTTTCTTT.

This clone was seen a handful of times. The chain couples TRBV7-2 to TRBJ2-7; D is possibly TRBD2 (6 bases). CDR3 length: 13 amino acids. Germline loops: CDR1 SGHTA, CDR2 FQGNSA. Trimming left V 0 bases short and J 5 bases short, with 8 bases between. CDR3 amino acids: CASSLATRNEQYF. As DNA, the CDR3 is TGTGCCAGCAGCTTAGCGACTAGAAACGAGCAGTACTTC. Looking up the rest from reference TRBV7-2 and TRBJ2-7 gives the full variable domain: GAGVSQSPSNKVTEKGKDVELRCDPISGHTALYWYRQSLGQGLEFLIYFQGNSAPDKSGLPSDRFSAERTGGSVSTLTIQRTQQEDSAVYLCASSLATRNEQYFGPGTRLTVT.

The J gene is TRBJ2-4, the V gene TRBV5-1; weak D call: TRBD1 (6 bases). The CDR3 sequence is 15 residues long. Between the trimmed V and J ends, which lost 4 bases and 7 bases, there was a span of 18 bases. CDR1 and CDR2 from the germline V gene are SGHRS and YFSETQ. The CDR3 region has the DNA TGCGCCAGCAGCCCCGCGACCGGGACATGGAACATTCAGTACTTC. Its protein is CASSPATGTWNIQYF.

This rearrangement joins TRBV21-1 to TRBJ2-3; the table gives TRBD1 as D, unverified against the DNA. TRBV21-1 is a pseudogene locus. The CDR3 contains 17 residues. CDR3 sequence (DNA): TGTGCCAGCAGCAAGAAAGCCAGGGCTATGTGCGCAGATACGCAGTATTTT. Amino acid sequence: CASSKKARAMCADTQYF.

The CDR3 here is CAIRAPGQGFNEQFF. In nucleotides, the CDR3 is TGTGCCATCAGGGCACCGGGACAGGGGTTCAATGAGCAGTTCTTC. The gene calls are TRBV10-3 and TRBJ2-1; 10 bases match TRBD1. Trimming removed 6 bases from V and 6 bases from J; junction bases left unmatched: 8. The CDR3 runs to 15 residues. In germline, CDR1 is ENHRY, CDR2 SYGVKD.

CDR3 sequence (DNA): TGTGCCATCAGTGATTTAGGACGGTTGAACACTGAAGCTTTCTTT. Translation gives CAISDLGRLNTEAFF. The rearrangement joins TRBV10-3 to TRBJ1-1; D is unresolved. Trimming shortened V by 3 bases and J by 0 bases, and 11 bases separated the two germline ends. Per the germline V gene, CDR1 is ENHRY and CDR2 is SYGVKD. The length of the CDR3 is 15 residues.

V is TRBV28 and J is TRBJ1-2; 7 positions match TRBD1. Germline CDR1 reads MDHEN; CDR2 reads SYDVKM. The CDR3 runs 15 residues. Trimming at V came to 3 bases and at J to 1 base, leaving 5 bases not matched to a gene. The chain's CDR3 is CASSLMAGGNYGYTF. In DNA, the CDR3 is TGTGCCAGCAGTTTGATGGCAGGGGGTAACTATGGCTACACCTTC.